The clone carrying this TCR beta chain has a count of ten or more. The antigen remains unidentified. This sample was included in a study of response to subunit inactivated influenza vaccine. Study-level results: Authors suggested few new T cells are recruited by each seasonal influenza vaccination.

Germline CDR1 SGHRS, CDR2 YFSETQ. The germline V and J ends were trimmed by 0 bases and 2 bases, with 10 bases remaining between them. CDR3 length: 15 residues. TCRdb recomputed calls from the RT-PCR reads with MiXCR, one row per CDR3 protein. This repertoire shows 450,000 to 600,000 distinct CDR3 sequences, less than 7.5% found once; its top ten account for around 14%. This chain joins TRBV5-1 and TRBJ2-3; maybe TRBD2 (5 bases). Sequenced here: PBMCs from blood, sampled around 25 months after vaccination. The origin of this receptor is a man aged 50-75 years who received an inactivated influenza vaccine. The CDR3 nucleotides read TGCGCCAGCAGCTTGGCCGGGGATCTCACAGATACGCAGTATTTT. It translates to CASSLAGDLTDTQYF.